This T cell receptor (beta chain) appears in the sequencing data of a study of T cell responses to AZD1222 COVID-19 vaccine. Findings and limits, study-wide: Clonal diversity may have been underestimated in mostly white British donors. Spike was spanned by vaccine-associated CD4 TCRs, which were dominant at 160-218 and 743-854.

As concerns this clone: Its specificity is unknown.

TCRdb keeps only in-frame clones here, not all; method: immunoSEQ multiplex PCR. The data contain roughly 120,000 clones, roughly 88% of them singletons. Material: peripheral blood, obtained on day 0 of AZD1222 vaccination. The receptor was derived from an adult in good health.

DNA of the CDR3: TGTGCCAGCAGCCCGGCGGACAGAGCGAACACCGGGGAGCTGTTTTTT. As protein: CASSPADRANTGELFF. The chain carries TRBV28 and TRBJ2-2; the D gene is possibly TRBD1 (6 bases). The germline V gene has CDR1 MDHEN and CDR2 SYDVKM. CDR3 length: 16 amino acids. V gave up 6 bases and J gave up 0 bases, with 14 bases separating them.